This TCR beta chain is from a study of cytomegalovirus exposure and HLA in healthy donors. Findings and caveats of the study: Among TCR beta chains of equal frequency, HLA-associated ones were more clonally expanded in a later analysis. Later analysis identified a missense DCLRE1C variant that was linked to TCR beta V- and J-gene trimming.

The PCR had 60 Vbeta and 13 Jbeta primers. Only in-frame clones appear in the TCRdb table, and some are missing; sequencing was by immunoSEQ multiplex PCR. The repertoire holds over 70,000 clones, roughly 80% seen once, with around 1.5% in the top ten. This clone was detected only once. Antigen: not known. CDR3 size: 13 residues. Trimming removed 0 bases at V and 11 bases at J, with 13 bases between. Germline CDR1 is SEHNR and CDR2 is FQNEAQ (reference sequence). Sequencing used PBMCs. The TCR was taken from a male donor in good health and CMV-seronegative. J is TRBJ1-1 and V is TRBV7-9, with D perhaps TRBD1 (5 bases). Written as DNA, the CDR3 is TGTGCCAGCAGCTTAGCTCAGGCCGGGGGGGCTTTCTTT. Residues: CASSLAQAGGAFF.